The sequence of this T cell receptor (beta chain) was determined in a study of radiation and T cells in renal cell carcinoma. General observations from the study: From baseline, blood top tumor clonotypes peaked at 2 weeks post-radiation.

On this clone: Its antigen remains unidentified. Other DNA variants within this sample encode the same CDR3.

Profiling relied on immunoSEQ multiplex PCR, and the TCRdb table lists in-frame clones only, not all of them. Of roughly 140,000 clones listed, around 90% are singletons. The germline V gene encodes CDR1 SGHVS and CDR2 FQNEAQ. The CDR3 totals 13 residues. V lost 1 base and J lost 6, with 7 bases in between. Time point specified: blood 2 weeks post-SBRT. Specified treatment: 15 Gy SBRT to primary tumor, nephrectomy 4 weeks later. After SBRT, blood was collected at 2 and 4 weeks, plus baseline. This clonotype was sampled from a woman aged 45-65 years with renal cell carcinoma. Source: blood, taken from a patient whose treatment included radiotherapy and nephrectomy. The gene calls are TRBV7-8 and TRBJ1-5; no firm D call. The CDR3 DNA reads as TGTGCCAGCAGCTTAGAAGGGTTTCAGCCCCAGCATTTT. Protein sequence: CASSLEGFQPQHF.